These 25 T cell receptor beta chains share one sample of origin, sequenced in a study of T-cell memory formation after mild COVID-19. Each CDR3 protein is one row after TCRdb ran MiXCR on the 5' RACE reads. The sample has about 400,000 distinct CDR3 sequences; 20% to 25% are singletons. The sequencing sample was made of PBMCs or a T cell subset sorted from them (not recorded which). These receptors came from an adult woman who had mild COVID-19 (a few samples of this study predate the infection). Cell type and time point are not known.

The chain is built from TRBV12-3 or TRBV12-4 and TRBJ2-1; D might be TRBD2 (5 bases). The CDR3 spans 15 residues. V lost 7 bases, J lost 7 bases, and 20 bases lay in between. CDR3 in DNA: TGTGCCAGCACCCGGACTTCTCATTCATTGAATGAGCAGTTCTTC. Translated, it gives CASTRTSHSLNEQFF.

A few counts support this clonotype. The junction does not match germline at one end; this may be a read error. The chain couples TRBV7-7 to TRBJ2-1; possible D gene TRBD2, 5 bases. The CDR3 runs 16 residues. Germline V gene sequence: CDR1 SSHAT, CDR2 FNYEAQ (reference sequence). For the CDR3, the DNA is TGTGCTAGCAGCTTAGTGATAGGGAGTGCTCCCAATGAGCAGTTCTTC. Its translation: CASSLVIGSAPNEQFF.

The J gene is TRBJ2-3, the V gene TRBV12-3 or TRBV12-4; TRBD2 matches at 9 bases. Trimming took 6 bases from V and 7 from J; bases not matched to a gene: 14. The CDR3 spans 16 residues. The CDR3 loop is CASSPPLAGAGNTQYF. The CDR3 coding sequence is TGTGCCAGCAGCCCCCCACTAGCGGGCGCCGGCAATACGCAGTATTTT.

This clonotype was observed a handful of times. The chain carries TRBV7-2 and TRBJ2-3, with D possibly being TRBD1 or TRBD2 (5 bases each). CDR3 size: 13 residues. Germline values: CDR1 SGHTA, CDR2 FQGNSA. V dropped 1 base and J dropped 6 bases, with 8 bases sitting between them. CDR3 bases: TGTGCCAGCAGCTTAGTATGGGGGGATACGCAGTATTTT. It is translated as CASSLVWGDTQYF.

The J gene is TRBJ2-7, the V gene TRBV6-5; 8 nucleotides agree with TRBD1. This CDR3 contains 14 residues. V shed 5 bases, J shed 2 bases, and the junction held 5 bases outside the gene matches. Germline assignment: CDR1 MNHEY and CDR2 SVGAGI. The CDR3 reads CASSKGQVPYEQYF. The CDR3 DNA reads TGTGCCAGCAGTAAGGGACAGGTCCCCTACGAGCAGTACTTC.

In this sample, this clonotype turned up a few times. This chain uses TRBV6-2 or TRBV6-3 with TRBJ2-7; 8 positions agree with TRBD1. V shed 6 bases, J shed 4 bases, and the junction held 5 bases outside the gene matches. The CDR3 loop spans 13 amino acids. The germline gives CDR1 MNHEY, CDR2 SVGEGT. CDR3 DNA: TGTGCCAGCAGGACAGGGGCGATGTACGAGCAGTACTTC. Translation: CASRTGAMYEQYF.

Written as DNA, the CDR3 is TGTGCCAGCAGCGTGGGACCACAAGAGACCCAGTACTTC. Its translation is CASSVGPQETQYF. V usage is TRBV9 and J usage is TRBJ2-5; D might be TRBD1 or TRBD2, each matching 5 bases. Deletions cut 2 bases from V and 2 bases from J, with 7 bases between. This CDR3 is built from 13 residues. The germline V gene encodes CDR1 SGDLS and CDR2 YYNGEE.

The chain employs TRBV21-1 and TRBJ2-3; the DNA was not compared with TRBD1, the D call given in the table. TRBV21-1 is a pseudogene. This CDR3 comprises 15 residues. CDR3 sequence reads: CASSKVRVGGDTQYF. CDR3 DNA: TGTGCCAGCAGCAAAGTTCGAGTAGGGGGAGATACGCAGTATTTT.

This clonotype was detected a few times. CDR3: CSARRDSKYEQYF. CDR3 DNA: TGCAGTGCTAGGAGGGACAGTAAATACGAGCAGTACTTC. The rearrangement joins TRBV20-1 to TRBJ2-7; 7 bases fit TRBD1. From germline, CDR1 is DFQATT and CDR2 SNEGSKA (reference sequence). This CDR3 region has 13 residues. Trimming took 3 bases from V and 4 from J; bases not matched to a gene: 6.

The chain is built from TRBV7-9 and TRBJ2-7; TRBD1 agrees at 7 bases. From germline, CDR1 is SEHNR and CDR2 FQNEAQ (reference sequence). CDR3 length: 13 amino acids. Germline trimming cut 4 bases from V and 9 bases from J; bases unmatched to any gene: 9. CDR3 in DNA: TGTGCCAGCAGCTCCGGACAGGTCCTAGGGCAGTACTTC. Amino acid sequence: CASSSGQVLGQYF. Based on the CDR3 plus reference TRBV7-9 and TRBJ2-7, the full variable domain is DTGVSQNPRHKITKRGQNVTFRCDPISEHNRLYWYRQTLGQGPEFLTYFQNEAQLEKSRLLSDRFSAERPKGSFSTLEIQRTEQGDSAMYLCASSSGQVLGQYFGPGTRLTVT.

The V call is TRBV12-3 or TRBV12-4, the J call TRBJ2-5; 11 bases align to TRBD1. The V segment lost 6 bases and the J segment 4 bases; nucleotides outside the gene matches: 4. The length of the CDR3 is 14 residues. The CDR3 is CASRRTGGRETQYF. Here the CDR3 DNA reads TGTGCCAGCAGAAGGACAGGGGGCAGAGAGACCCAGTACTTC.

V is TRBV4-1 and J is TRBJ1-2; the match to TRBD1 covers 7 bases. Trimming took 4 bases from V and 5 from J; bases not matched to a gene: 13. The CDR3 sequence is 16 residues long. Germline V gives CDR1 MGHRA, CDR2 YSYEKL. The CDR3 DNA is TGCGCCAGCAGCCGCGTGGGGGACAGAGGGAGTTATGGCTACACCTTC. Its protein is CASSRVGDRGSYGYTF.

This clonotype is a singleton in its sample. The chain uses TRBV10-3 and TRBJ2-7, with 7 bases that match TRBD1. The CDR3 covers 13 residues. Per the germline V gene, CDR1 is ENHRY and CDR2 is SYGVKD. Trimming took 2 bases from V and 5 from J; bases not matched to a gene: 3. The CDR3 DNA is TGTGCCATCAGTGAGATACAGGGGAACGAGCAGTACTTC. Protein product: CAISEIQGNEQYF.

There are a few counts of this clonotype. This chain connects TRBV5-1 to TRBJ2-5; TRBD2 matches 8 bases. Germline V gene lookup returns CDR1 SGHRS and CDR2 YFSETQ. V trimming: 7 bases; J trimming: 7 bases; junction bases outside the gene matches: 9. The CDR3 has 13 residues. CDR3 bases: TGCGCCAGCTGGGCGGGGGGCCACGGGACCCAGTACTTC. Translation gives CASWAGGHGTQYF.

The chain couples TRBV30 to TRBJ1-2; no clear D. The CDR3 runs to 18 residues. The ends were cut back, 2 bases at V and 0 bases at J, with 22 bases in the middle. CDR1 and CDR2 (germline): GTSNPN, SVGIG (reference sequence). CDR3 amino acids: CAWSHRAVWAETNYGYTF. The CDR3 coding sequence is TGTGCCTGGAGTCACCGGGCGGTTTGGGCAGAAACTAACTATGGCTACACCTTC.

This clonotype was counted only a few times. This chain links TRBV5-5 with TRBJ2-1, with 9 bases that match TRBD1. Germline assignment: CDR1 SGHKS and CDR2 YYEKEE (reference sequence). This CDR3 has 15 amino acids. Losses at the gene ends were 2 bases for V and 5 bases for J; bases not matched to a gene: 5. The CDR3 nucleotides read TGTGCCAGCAGCTTAGGGACAGGGCACAACAATGAGCAGTTCTTC. This gives the protein CASSLGTGHNNEQFF.

J is TRBJ2-3 and V is TRBV5-1; D remains ambiguous. The CDR3 consists of 14 residues. Germline V gives CDR1 SGHRS, CDR2 YFSETQ. V lost 4 bases and J lost 0, with 9 bases in between. The CDR3 DNA follows: TGCGCCAGCAGCCCCGACGGTAGCACAGATACGCAGTATTTT. Translating it yields CASSPDGSTDTQYF.

The chain employs TRBV9 and TRBJ2-3, with D perhaps being TRBD1 or TRBD2 (6 bases each). Germline V gene lookup returns CDR1 SGDLS and CDR2 YYNGEE. The ends were cut back, 0 bases at V and 2 bases at J, with 7 bases in the middle. The CDR3 runs to 14 residues. The chain's CDR3 is CASSVAGATDTQYF. The CDR3 nucleotides read TGTGCCAGCAGCGTAGCGGGGGCCACAGATACGCAGTATTTT.

V gene TRBV29-1 combines with J gene TRBJ2-7; 7 nucleotides agree with TRBD2. The CDR3 has 15 amino acids. V trimming: 2 bases; J trimming: 3 bases; junction bases outside the gene matches: 10. CDR1 SQVTM and CDR2 ANQGSEA come from the germline V gene. As DNA, the CDR3 is TGCAGCGTTGAATTGTCTAGCGGCGTTTTCTACGAGCAGTACTTC. Residues: CSVELSSGVFYEQYF.

The chain recombines TRBV12-3 or TRBV12-4 with TRBJ2-1, with D tentatively TRBD1 (6 bases). Trimming cost V 5 bases and J 10 bases, with 12 bases left between them. There are 12 residues in the CDR3. The CDR3 coding sequence is TGTGCCAGCAGTAAAGCCGGGACAGAGCAGTTCTTC. It specifies CASSKAGTEQFF.

The gene calls are TRBV9 and TRBJ2-7; TRBD1 agrees at 10 bases. The CDR3 has 15 residues. V shed 6 bases, J shed 0 bases, and the junction held 6 bases outside the gene matches. Germline-derived CDR1 and CDR2 are SGDLS and YYNGEE. The CDR3 loop is CASTKGQGYSYEQYF. The CDR3 DNA reads TGTGCCAGCACCAAGGGACAGGGGTACTCCTACGAGCAGTACTTC.

The chain uses TRBV11-2 and TRBJ2-1; 8 bases match TRBD2. Germline V gives CDR1 SGHAT, CDR2 FQNNGV. The CDR3 is 17 residues long. V shed 3 bases, J shed 2 bases, and the junction held 9 bases outside the gene matches. The CDR3 loop reads CASSFQDGAGAYNEQFF. In DNA, the CDR3 is TGTGCCAGCAGCTTTCAGGATGGAGCGGGAGCCTACAATGAGCAGTTCTTC.

The chain couples TRBV12-3 or TRBV12-4 to TRBJ2-7; D tentatively fits TRBD1 or TRBD2 (5 bases each). This CDR3 has 16 residues. V gave up 4 bases and J gave up 2 bases, with 18 bases separating them. The CDR3 loop reads CASSSQSGTDPYEQYF. For the CDR3, the DNA is TGTGCCAGCAGTTCCCAATCCGGGACGGATCCCTACGAGCAGTACTTC.

This clonotype was seen a few times. The gene calls are TRBV29-1 and TRBJ1-2, with D possibly being TRBD1 (5 bases). V shed 3 bases and J shed 7 bases, with 15 bases lying between them. The CDR3 loop spans 13 amino acids. Germline V gene lookup returns CDR1 SQVTM and CDR2 ANQGSEA. CDR3 coding DNA: TGCAGCGTTGACACGGGAGGGGACGCTGGCTACACCTTC. Protein: CSVDTGGDAGYTF.

This clonotype was counted ten times or more. The chain links TRBV18 to TRBJ2-7; D is tentatively TRBD1 or TRBD2 (5 bases each). Trimming pared 4 bases from V and 2 bases from J, leaving 12 bases between. The CDR3 loop spans 14 amino acids. From germline, CDR1 is KGHSH and CDR2 LQKENI. The CDR3 is CASSQDQGAYEQYF. In nucleotides, the CDR3 is TGTGCCAGCTCACAGGACCAGGGAGCCTACGAGCAGTACTTC.